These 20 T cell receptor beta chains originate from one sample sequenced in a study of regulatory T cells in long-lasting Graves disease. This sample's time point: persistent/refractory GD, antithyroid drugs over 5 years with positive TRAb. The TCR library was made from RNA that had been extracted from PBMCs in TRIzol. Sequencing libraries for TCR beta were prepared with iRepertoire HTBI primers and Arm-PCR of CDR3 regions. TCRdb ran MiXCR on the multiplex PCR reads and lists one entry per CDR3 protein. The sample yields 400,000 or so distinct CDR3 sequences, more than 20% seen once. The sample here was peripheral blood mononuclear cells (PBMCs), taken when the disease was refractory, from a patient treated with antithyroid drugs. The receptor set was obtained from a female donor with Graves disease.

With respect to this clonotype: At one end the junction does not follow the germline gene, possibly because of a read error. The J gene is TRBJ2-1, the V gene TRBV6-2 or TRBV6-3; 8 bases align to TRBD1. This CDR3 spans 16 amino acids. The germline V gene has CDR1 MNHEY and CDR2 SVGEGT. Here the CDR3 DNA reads TGTGCCAGCAGTTTCCGGACAGGGATTGCCTACAATAAGCAGTTCTTC. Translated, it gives CASSFRTGIAYNKQFF.

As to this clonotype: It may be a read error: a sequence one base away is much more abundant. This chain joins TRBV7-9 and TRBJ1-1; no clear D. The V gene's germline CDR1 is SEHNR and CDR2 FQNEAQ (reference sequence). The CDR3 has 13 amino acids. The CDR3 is CVSSEGRATEAFF. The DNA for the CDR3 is TGTGTCAGCAGCGAAGGACGGGCCACTGAAGCTTTCTTT. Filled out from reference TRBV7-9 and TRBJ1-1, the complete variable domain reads DTGVSQNPRHKITKRGQNVTFRCDPISEHNRLYWYRQTLGQGPEFLTYFQNEAQLEKSRLLSDRFSAERPKGSFSTLEIQRTEQGDSAMYLCVSSEGRATEAFFGQGTRLTVV.

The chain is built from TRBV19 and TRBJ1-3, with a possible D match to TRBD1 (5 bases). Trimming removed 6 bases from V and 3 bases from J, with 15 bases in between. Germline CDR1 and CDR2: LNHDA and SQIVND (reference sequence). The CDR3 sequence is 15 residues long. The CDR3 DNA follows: TGTGCCAGTAGCCTCGACGGGGGGGTTGGAAACACCATATATTTT. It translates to CASSLDGGVGNTIYF.

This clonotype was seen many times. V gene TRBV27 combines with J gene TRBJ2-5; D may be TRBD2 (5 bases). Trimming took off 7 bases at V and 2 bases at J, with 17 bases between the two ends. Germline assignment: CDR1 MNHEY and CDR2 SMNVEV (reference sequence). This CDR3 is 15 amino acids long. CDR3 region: CASNEFGGLQETQYF. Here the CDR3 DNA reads TGTGCCAGCAACGAATTTGGAGGATTACAAGAGACCCAGTACTTC.

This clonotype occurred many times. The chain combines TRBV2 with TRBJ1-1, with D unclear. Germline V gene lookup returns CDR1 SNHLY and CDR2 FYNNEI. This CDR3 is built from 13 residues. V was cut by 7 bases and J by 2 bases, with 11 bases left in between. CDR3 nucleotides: TGTGCCAGCAACATCTTCGCAAACACTGAAGCTTTCTTT. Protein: CASNIFANTEAFF.

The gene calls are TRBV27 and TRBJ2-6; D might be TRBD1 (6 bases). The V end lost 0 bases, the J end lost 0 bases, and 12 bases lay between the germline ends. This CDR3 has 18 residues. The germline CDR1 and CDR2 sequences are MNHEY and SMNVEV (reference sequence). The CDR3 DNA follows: TGTGCCAGCAGTTTATCGCTCGGCAGGGGCTCTGGGGCCAACGTCCTGACTTTC. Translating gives CASSLSLGRGSGANVLTF.

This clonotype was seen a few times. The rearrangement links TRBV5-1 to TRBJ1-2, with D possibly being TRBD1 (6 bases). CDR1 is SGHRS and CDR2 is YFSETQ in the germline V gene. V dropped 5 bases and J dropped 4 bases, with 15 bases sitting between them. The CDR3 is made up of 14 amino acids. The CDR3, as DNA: TGCGCCAGCAGACAGGAGACAGGCCTCTATGGCTACACCTTC. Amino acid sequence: CASRQETGLYGYTF.

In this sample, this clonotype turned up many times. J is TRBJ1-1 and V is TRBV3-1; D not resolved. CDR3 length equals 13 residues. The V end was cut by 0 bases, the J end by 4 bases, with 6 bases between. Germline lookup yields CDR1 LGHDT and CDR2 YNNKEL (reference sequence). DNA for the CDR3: TGTGCCAGCAGCCAAGATTTGATCACTGAAGCTTTCTTT. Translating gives CASSQDLITEAFF.

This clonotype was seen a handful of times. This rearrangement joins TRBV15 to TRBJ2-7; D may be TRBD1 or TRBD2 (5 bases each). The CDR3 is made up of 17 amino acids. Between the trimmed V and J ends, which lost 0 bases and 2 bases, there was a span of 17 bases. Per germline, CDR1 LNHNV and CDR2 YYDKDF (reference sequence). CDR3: CATSRESNRGPTYEQYF. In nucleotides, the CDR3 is TGTGCCACCAGCAGAGAGAGTAACCGGGGCCCGACCTACGAGCAGTACTTC.

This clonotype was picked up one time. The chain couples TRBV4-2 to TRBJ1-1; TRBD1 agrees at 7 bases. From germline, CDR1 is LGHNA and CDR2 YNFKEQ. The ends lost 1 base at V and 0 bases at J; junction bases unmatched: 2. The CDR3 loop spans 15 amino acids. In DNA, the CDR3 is TGTGCCAGCAGCCAAGTGGGACAGATGAACACTGAAGCTTTCTTT. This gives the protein CASSQVGQMNTEAFF.

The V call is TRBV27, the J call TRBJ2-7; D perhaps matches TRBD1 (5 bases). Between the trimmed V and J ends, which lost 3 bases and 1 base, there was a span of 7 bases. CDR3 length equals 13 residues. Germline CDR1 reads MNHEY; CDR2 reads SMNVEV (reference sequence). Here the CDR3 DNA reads TGTGCCAGCAGTTTCTACAGGTCCTACGAGCAGTACTTC. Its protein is CASSFYRSYEQYF.

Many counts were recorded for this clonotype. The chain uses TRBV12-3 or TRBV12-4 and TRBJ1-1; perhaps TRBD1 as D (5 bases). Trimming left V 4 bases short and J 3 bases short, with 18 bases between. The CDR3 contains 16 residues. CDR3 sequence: CASSSATWGGDTEAFF. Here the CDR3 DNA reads TGTGCCAGCAGTTCAGCTACCTGGGGCGGAGACACTGAAGCTTTCTTT.

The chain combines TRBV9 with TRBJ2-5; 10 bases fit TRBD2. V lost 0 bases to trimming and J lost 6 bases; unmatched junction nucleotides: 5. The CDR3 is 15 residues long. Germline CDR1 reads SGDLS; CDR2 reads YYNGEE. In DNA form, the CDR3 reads TGTGCCAGCAGCGTAGAGTCTAGCGGGAGTAAGACCCAGTACTTC. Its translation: CASSVESSGSKTQYF.

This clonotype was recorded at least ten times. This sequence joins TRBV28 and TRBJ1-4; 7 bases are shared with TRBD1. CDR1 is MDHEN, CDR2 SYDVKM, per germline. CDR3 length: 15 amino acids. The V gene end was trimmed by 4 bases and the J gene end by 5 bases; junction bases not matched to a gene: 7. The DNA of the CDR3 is TGTGCCAGCAGTTCCGCCGGGACAGCCAATGAAAAACTGTTTTTT. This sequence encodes CASSSAGTANEKLFF.

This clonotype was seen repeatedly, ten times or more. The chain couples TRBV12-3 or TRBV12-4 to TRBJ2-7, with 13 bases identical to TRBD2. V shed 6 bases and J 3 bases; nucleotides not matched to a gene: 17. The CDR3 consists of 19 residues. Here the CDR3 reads CASRPGGLAGALEDYEQYF. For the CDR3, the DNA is TGTGCCAGCAGACCCGGCGGACTAGCGGGAGCACTGGAGGACTACGAGCAGTACTTC.

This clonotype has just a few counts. CDR3 sequence (DNA): TGTGCCAGCAGTTTCTTGAATAGCGGGGAGCTGTTTTTT. This encodes CASSFLNSGELFF. The chain combines TRBV6-5 with TRBJ2-2; no firm D call. CDR3 length: 13 residues. CDR1 and CDR2 from the germline V gene are MNHEY and SVGAGI. Deletions cut 4 bases from V and 7 bases from J, with 10 bases between.

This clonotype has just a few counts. CDR3 amino acids: CSAHGQGGSMNTEAFF. The CDR3 DNA sequence: TGCAGCGCCCATGGGCAAGGGGGGTCCATGAACACTGAAGCTTTCTTT. J is TRBJ1-1 and V is TRBV29-1; D possibly corresponds to TRBD1 (6 bases). Between the trimmed V and J ends, which lost 7 bases and 0 bases, there was a span of 21 bases. This CDR3 is built from 16 residues. Germline values: CDR1 SQVTM, CDR2 ANQGSEA.

CDR3 in amino acids: CASMGYFQGFYEQYF. The CDR3 DNA reads TGTGCCAGCATGGGGTACTTTCAGGGGTTCTACGAGCAGTACTTC. J is TRBJ2-7 and V is TRBV6-1; the D gene is possibly TRBD1 (6 bases). The CDR3 is made up of 15 amino acids. CDR1 MNHNS and CDR2 SASEGT come from the germline V gene. Trimming took off 7 bases at V and 3 bases at J, with 19 bases between the two ends.

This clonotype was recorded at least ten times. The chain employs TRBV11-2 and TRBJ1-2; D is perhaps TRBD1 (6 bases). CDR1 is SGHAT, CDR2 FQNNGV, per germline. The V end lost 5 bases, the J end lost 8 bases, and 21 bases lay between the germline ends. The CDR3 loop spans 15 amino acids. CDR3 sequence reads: CASSKRGGEAAGYTF. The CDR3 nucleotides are TGTGCCAGCAGCAAAAGGGGGGGAGAGGCGGCCGGCTACACCTTC.

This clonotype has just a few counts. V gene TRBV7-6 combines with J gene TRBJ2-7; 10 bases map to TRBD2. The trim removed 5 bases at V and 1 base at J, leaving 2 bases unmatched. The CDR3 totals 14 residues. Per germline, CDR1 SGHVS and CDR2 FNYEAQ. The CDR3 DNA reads TGTGCCAGCAGCGCGGGACTAGCGTCCTACGAGCAGTACTTC. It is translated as CASSAGLASYEQYF.